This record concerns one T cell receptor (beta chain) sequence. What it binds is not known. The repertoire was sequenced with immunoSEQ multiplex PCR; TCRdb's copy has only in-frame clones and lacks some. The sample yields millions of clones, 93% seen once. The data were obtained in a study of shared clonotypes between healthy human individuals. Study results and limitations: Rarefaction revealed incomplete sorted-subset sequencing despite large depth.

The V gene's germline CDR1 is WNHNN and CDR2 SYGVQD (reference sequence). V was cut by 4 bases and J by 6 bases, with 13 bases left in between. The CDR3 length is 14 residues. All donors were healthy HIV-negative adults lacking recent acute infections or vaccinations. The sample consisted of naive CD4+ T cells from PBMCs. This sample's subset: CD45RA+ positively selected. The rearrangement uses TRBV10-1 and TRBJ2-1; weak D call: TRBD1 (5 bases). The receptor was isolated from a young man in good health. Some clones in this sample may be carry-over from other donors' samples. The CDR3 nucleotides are TGCGCCAGCAGTGGGGGCTTCCTCGGCAATGAGCAGTTCTTC. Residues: CASSGGFLGNEQFF.